This note documents a single T cell receptor (beta chain) sequence. No antigen is known for it. TCRdb's copy holds only in-frame clones and misses some; the assay was immunoSEQ multiplex PCR. The repertoire consists of tens of thousands of clones, with approximately 89% occurring once and the leading ten covering over 2%. The data were obtained in a study of T cell responses to AZD1222 COVID-19 vaccine. The J segment lost 7 bases and the V segment lost 2 bases, leaving 14 bases of the junction unmatched. CDR1 and CDR2 (germline): SGHNT, YYREEE (reference sequence). The CDR3 has 16 amino acids. The study's findings and limits: Vaccination with two AZD1222 doses was followed by a rise in Spike-specific TCR breadth and depth. Females made up more of the donors, who were largely white British, and clonal diversity may have come out too low. Only six people who got AZD1222 tested seropositive at baseline.

This sample comprised peripheral blood, obtained on day 0 of AZD1222 vaccination. The clonotype was recovered from an adult in good health. The genes are TRBV5-4 and TRBJ1-2; 7 bases align to TRBD1. CDR3 in DNA: TGTGCCAGCAGCTTCACCGCGGGTCTTCACAGGGGTGGCTACACCTTC. It yields the protein CASSFTAGLHRGGYTF.